Described below is a single TCR beta chain sequence and its context. Antigen unknown. The V end was cut by 6 bases, the J end by 5 bases, with 10 bases between. The CDR3 is 13 amino acids. Looked up from germline, CDR1 is MNHNS and CDR2 is SASEGT. This sample is drawn from a study of response to subunit inactivated influenza vaccine. From the RT-PCR reads, TCRdb called clonotypes with MiXCR, one entry per CDR3 protein. Altogether more than 700,000 distinct CDR3 sequences are present, about 20% being singletons, with the ten largest covering approximately 10%. Study-wide results and caveats: Seasonal influenza vaccination, on each occasion, was suggested by the authors to recruit few new T cells.

This chain links TRBV6-1 with TRBJ2-2, with TRBD1 as a possible D gene (5 bases). The sequence was collected from a man aged 50-59 years who received an inactivated influenza vaccine. Sequences were derived from PBMCs from blood, sampled 4 to 6 days after vaccination. CDR3 loop: CASSSRVTGELFF. DNA of the CDR3: TGTGCCAGCAGCTCCAGGGTGACCGGGGAGCTGTTTTTT.